The rows below give T cell receptor beta chains drawn from one sample of a study of T-cell reconstitution after alpha-beta-depleted transplantation in children. Each CDR3 protein gets one entry after TCRdb re-called the PCR reads with MiXCR. The sample contains some 150,000 distinct CDR3 sequences, around 9% of which appear only once. This specimen was PBMCs, mostly from graft donor cells, taken 180 days after TCRalphabeta/CD19-depleted stem cell transplant. The receptors were gathered from a female patient between 2 and 15 years old who had a stem cell transplant for congenital amegakaryocytic thrombocytopenia, so the T cells may come from the graft donor. The CDR3 runs from the conserved cysteine through the conserved F or W. Fields, in order: clone size, V gene, CDR3 length, D gene, J gene, CDR3 DNA, CDR3 protein. A D gene is named only where the DNA matches it firmly. Clone size appears in some rows only: once, few, many, or a class for an expanded clone.

many,TRBV7-8,15,TRBD1,TRBJ1-6,TGTGCCAGCAGCTTAGGTCGGAGACAGGGTTCACCCCTCCACTTT,CASSLGRRQGSPLHF
many,TRBV10-3,13,-,TRBJ2-5,TGTGCCATCAGTGAGCAGGCAGGGTACGCCCAGTACTTC,CAISEQAGYAQYF
many,TRBV10-3,14,-,TRBJ2-5,TGTGCCATCAGTGATCGGCGGGGTCAAGAGACCCAGTACTTC,CAISDRRGQETQYF
-,TRBV30,13,-,TRBJ2-2,TGTGCCTGGATGAGGCGCAACACCTGGGAGCTGTTTTTT,CAWMRRNTWELFF
many,TRBV20-1,17,-,TRBJ1-5,TGCAGTGCCCGGATCGGAGGGTTTTCCTATAGCAATCAGCCCCAGCATTTT,CSARIGGFSYSNQPQHF
many,TRBV29-1,16,TRBD2,TRBJ2-1,TGCAGCGTTGAAGACCCCCTAGCGGGAGGACTCAATGAGCAGTTCTTC,CSVEDPLAGGLNEQFF
many,TRBV20-1,14,TRBD2,TRBJ2-1,TGCAGTGCTAGAGGGAGCGGGGTAAACAATGAGCAGTTCTTC,CSARGSGVNNEQFF
many,TRBV5-5,14,TRBD1,TRBJ1-1,TGTGCCAGCAGCCCGGGACAGGGATGGACTGAAGCTTTCTTT,CASSPGQGWTEAFF
few,TRBV5-5,15,TRBD1,TRBJ2-5,TGTGCCAGCATCGACCCCGCGACAGGGGTCGAGACCCAGTACTTC,CASIDPATGVETQYF
many,TRBV6-1,15,TRBD2,TRBJ2-1,TGTGCCAGCAGGGAATATAGCGGGGGCTACAATGAGCAGTTCTTC,CASREYSGGYNEQFF
many,TRBV10-3,14,-,TRBJ2-2,TGTGCCATCAGTGACCTTCTAAACACCGGGGAGCTGTTTTTT,CAISDLLNTGELFF
many,TRBV12-3/TRBV12-4,15,-,TRBJ2-3,TGTGCCAGCAGTCCAAGCGGGCCCCTAGCGGATACGCAGTATTTT,CASSPSGPLADTQYF
-,TRBV3-1,17,-,TRBJ2-2,TGTGCCAGCAGCCAAGATGAGAAGCGGTACACTTGCGGGGAGCTGTTTTTT,CASSQDEKRYTCGELFF
many,TRBV20-1,14,TRBD2,TRBJ2-2,TGCAGTGCTTTTGGGACTAGCGTTAACGGGGAGCTGTTTTTT,CSAFGTSVNGELFF
many,TRBV18,14,-,TRBJ2-7,TGTGCCAGCTCACCGGCGTCCCCTTCCTCCGAGCAGTACTTC,CASSPASPSSEQYF
many,TRBV27,13,TRBD1,TRBJ2-7,TGTGCCAGCAGTAGACAGGGGTGGTACGAGCAGTACTTC,CASSRQGWYEQYF
many,TRBV20-1,14,TRBD2,TRBJ2-3,TGCAGTGCTCTAATAGCGGGACCCACAGATACGCAGTATTTT,CSALIAGPTDTQYF
-,TRBV10-3,13,-,TRBJ1-4,TGTGCCATCAGGACGGAGTCTAATGAAAAACTGTTTTTT,CAIRTESNEKLFF